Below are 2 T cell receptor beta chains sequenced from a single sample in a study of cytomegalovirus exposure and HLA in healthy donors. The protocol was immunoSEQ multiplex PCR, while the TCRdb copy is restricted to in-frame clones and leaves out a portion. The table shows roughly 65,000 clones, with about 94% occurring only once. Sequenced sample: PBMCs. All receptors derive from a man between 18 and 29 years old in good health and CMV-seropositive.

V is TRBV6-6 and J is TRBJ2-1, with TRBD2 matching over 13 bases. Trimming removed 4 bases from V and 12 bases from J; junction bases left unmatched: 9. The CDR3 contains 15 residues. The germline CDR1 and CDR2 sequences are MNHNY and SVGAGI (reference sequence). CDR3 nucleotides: TGTGCCAGCAGTTTGGGACTAGCGGGGCCTTTAGGGCAGTTCTTC. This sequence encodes CASSLGLAGPLGQFF.

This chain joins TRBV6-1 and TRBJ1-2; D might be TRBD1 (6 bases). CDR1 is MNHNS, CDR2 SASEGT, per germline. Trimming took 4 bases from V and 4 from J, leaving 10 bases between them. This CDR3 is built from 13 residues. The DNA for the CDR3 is TGTGCCAGCAGTGCGACAGGAGGCTATGGCTACACCTTC. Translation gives CASSATGGYGYTF.